The present T cell receptor (beta chain) was sequenced within a study of blood T cells in healthy people across ages. Study-wide context: Template switching caught about one barcoded beta molecule for each two T cells. Findings of the study overall: Significant beta diversity loss was already apparent by age around 36, declining roughly linearly.

A remark on this clonotype: Its antigen is undetermined.

A second about 7 to 11 cycle PCR used barcoded and J-beta primers. MiXCR, applied by TCRdb to the 5' RACE reads, yields one record per CDR3 protein. The sample includes roughly 900,000 distinct CDR3 sequences, 40% to 60% seen only once; the top ten take 10% to 15%. This receptor was obtained from a man aged 25 to 40 in good health. Sequenced: blood.

For the CDR3, the DNA is TGCAGTGCTAGAGAGGGGGGACTGGGCTACAATGAGCAGTTCTTC. It encodes CSAREGGLGYNEQFF. The chain couples TRBV20-1 to TRBJ2-1, with D tentatively TRBD2 (6 bases). V was shortened by 0 bases and J by 3 bases, with 12 bases between the two germline ends. Germline V gene data show CDR1 as DFQATT and CDR2 as SNEGSKA (reference sequence). The CDR3 has 15 residues.